These 31 T cell receptor beta chains originate from one sample sequenced in a study of T-cell reconstitution after alpha-beta-depleted transplantation in children. General study findings and limits: By about two months after transplant, alpha-beta T cells reportedly arose from several hundred graft clones that had expanded.

Their antigen targets remain unknown. Unique molecular identifiers were used to barcode this TCRbeta library. TCRdb re-called the PCR reads with MiXCR, one entry per CDR3 protein. Among approximately 32,000 distinct CDR3 sequences listed, around 7% were seen once. The sequencing used peripheral blood, collected 60 days after TCRalphabeta/CD19-depleted stem cell transplant. These receptors came from a child under two years old who had a stem cell transplant for acute myeloid leukemia, so the T cells may come from the graft donor.

Ten or more counts support this clonotype. The V gene is TRBV6-5, the J gene TRBJ2-1, with TRBD2 matching 10 bases. Trimming at V came to 2 bases and at J to 8 bases, leaving 12 bases not matched to a gene. The CDR3 consists of 17 residues. Germline V CDR1 and CDR2: MNHEY, SVGAGI. CDR3 in amino acids: CASSYDRLAGLPHEQFF. CDR3 coding DNA: TGTGCCAGCAGTTACGATCGACTAGCGGGCTTACCCCATGAGCAGTTCTTC.

This clonotype was counted ten times or more. The chain recombines TRBV21-1 with TRBJ2-5; TRBD1 is the table's D call, not checked against the DNA. TRBV21-1 is a listed pseudogene. This CDR3 region has 13 residues. The CDR3 region has the DNA TGTGCCAGCAGCAAAGAAGGGGAAGAGACCCAGTACTTC. Translating it yields CASSKEGEETQYF.

This clonotype was recorded many times. This rearrangement joins TRBV6-5 to TRBJ2-7; 11 bases are shared with TRBD1. Germline V lookup: CDR1 MNHEY, CDR2 SVGAGI. This CDR3 has 16 residues. V was clipped by 9 bases and J by 1 base; unmatched bases: 11. The CDR3 region is CASRPMGTGGSYEQYF. DNA of the CDR3: TGTGCCAGTCGGCCAATGGGGACAGGGGGATCCTACGAGCAGTACTTC.

This clonotype was counted many times. This chain links TRBV10-3 with TRBJ2-7; 7 positions agree with TRBD2. The germline CDR1 and CDR2 sequences are ENHRY and SYGVKD. V was clipped by 0 bases and J by 2 bases; unmatched bases: 4. The CDR3 totals 15 residues. The CDR3 region has the DNA TGTGCCATCAGTGAGTCGGGAGGGATGCCCTACGAGCAGTACTTC. Amino acid sequence: CAISESGGMPYEQYF.

This clonotype was counted at least ten times. The CDR3: CATERGTEAFF. CDR3 sequence (DNA): TGTGCCACCGAAAGAGGGACTGAAGCTTTCTTT. The rearrangement uses TRBV19 and TRBJ1-1, with unresolved D. This CDR3 region has 11 residues. Trimming took 10 bases from V and 5 from J, leaving 11 bases between them. Germline V gene data show CDR1 as LNHDA and CDR2 as SQIVND (reference sequence). The full variable domain, in which reference TRBV19 and TRBJ1-1 provide the parts outside the CDR3, is DGGITQSPKYLFRKEGQNVTLSCEQNLNHDAMYWYRQDPGQGLRLIYYSQIVNDFQKGDIAEGYSVSREKKESFPLTVTSAQKNPTAFYLCATERGTEAFFGQGTRLTVV.

This clonotype was counted ten times or more. The chain links TRBV7-2 to TRBJ2-2, with 10 bases identical to TRBD1. With V trimmed by 4 bases and J by 1 base, 0 bases remained unmatched. CDR3 length: 15 amino acids. In germline, CDR1 is SGHTA, CDR2 FQGNSA. The DNA for the CDR3 is TGTGCCAGCAGCTGGGACAGGGGGAACACCGGGGAGCTGTTTTTT. It translates to CASSWDRGNTGELFF.

As for this clonotype: This sequence may be a read error, since a much larger clone differs from it by one base. The chain links TRBV11-1 to TRBJ2-7, with D perhaps TRBD2 (5 bases). The germline V gene has CDR1 SGHAT and CDR2 FQDESV (reference sequence). This CDR3 spans 14 amino acids. CDR3 DNA sequence: TGTGCCAGCAGCTCTGACTACTACAACTACGAGCAGCACTTC. It specifies CASSSDYYNYEQHF.

The table lists this clonotype with many counts. The chain couples TRBV6-5 to TRBJ2-3; D gene ambiguous. Trimming took 7 bases from V and 1 from J, leaving 9 bases between them. CDR1 and CDR2 (germline): MNHEY, SVGAGI. This CDR3 contains 13 residues. CDR3 sequence: CASTPAGTDTQYF. The DNA of the CDR3 is TGTGCCAGCACCCCCGCCGGCACAGATACGCAGTATTTT.

This clonotype was observed many times. The rearrangement links TRBV29-1 to TRBJ2-3; 7 bases fit TRBD2. CDR3 size: 14 residues. The ends lost 7 bases at V and 6 bases at J; junction bases unmatched: 13. Per the germline V gene, CDR1 is SQVTM and CDR2 is ANQGSEA. CDR3 amino acids: CSAQGASGGDTQYF. The DNA for the CDR3 is TGCAGCGCCCAAGGGGCTAGCGGAGGCGATACGCAGTATTTT.

This clonotype was picked up many times. V is TRBV4-3 and J is TRBJ2-1; no definite D call. Trimming removed 0 bases from V and 9 bases from J, with 9 bases in between. Per germline, CDR1 LGHNA and CDR2 YSLEER. The length of the CDR3 is 13 residues. This CDR3 reads CASSQDEDGEQFF. CDR3 DNA sequence: TGCGCCAGCAGCCAAGACGAGGACGGTGAGCAGTTCTTC.

This clonotype occurred many times. The chain is built from TRBV5-1 and TRBJ2-7; D gene unclear. V lost 0 bases, J lost 2 bases, and 9 bases lay in between. Germline CDR1 is SGHRS and CDR2 is YFSETQ. The CDR3 has 14 amino acids. CDR3 amino acids: CASSLEARTYEQYF. The CDR3 DNA follows: TGCGCCAGCAGCTTGGAGGCCAGGACCTACGAGCAGTACTTC.

This clonotype was detected a few times. The genes are TRBV28 and TRBJ1-2; weak D call: TRBD1 (5 bases). V lost 6 bases and J 5 bases, leaving 16 bases between the germline ends. Germline V gene lookup returns CDR1 MDHEN and CDR2 SYDVKM. The CDR3 sequence is 14 residues long. DNA for the CDR3: TGTGCCAGCAGAATACTTGGGGGGGAGTATGGCTACACCTTC. Translated, it gives CASRILGGEYGYTF.

This clonotype was counted many times. V usage is TRBV15 and J usage is TRBJ1-1, with D perhaps TRBD1 (5 bases). V dropped 5 bases and J dropped 6 bases, with 10 bases sitting between them. This CDR3 has 12 residues. Germline V CDR1 and CDR2: LNHNV, YYDKDF (reference sequence). Here the CDR3 reads CATSQGKAEAFF. CDR3 in DNA: TGTGCCACCAGCCAGGGTAAAGCTGAAGCTTTCTTT.

In this sample, this clonotype turned up many times. The genes are TRBV6-2 or TRBV6-3 and TRBJ2-7; D gene ambiguous. Germline assignment: CDR1 MNHEY and CDR2 SVGEGT. V lost 2 bases and J 2 bases, leaving 13 bases between the germline ends. The CDR3 has 15 amino acids. The CDR3 reads CASSYPRQVTYEQYF. The CDR3 nucleotides read TGTGCCAGCAGTTACCCCAGGCAGGTAACCTACGAGCAGTACTTC.

This clonotype was counted ten times or more. CDR3: CSSRVATDTQYF. DNA for the CDR3: TGCAGCTCCAGGGTGGCCACAGATACGCAGTATTTT. The genes are TRBV29-1 and TRBJ2-3; D is possibly TRBD1 (5 bases). Per the germline V gene, CDR1 is SQVTM and CDR2 is ANQGSEA. V was clipped by 8 bases and J by 2 bases, with 11 bases between them. CDR3 size: 12 residues.

This rearrangement joins TRBV9 to TRBJ2-2, with TRBD1 matching over 9 bases. The CDR3 totals 15 residues. V trimming: 3 bases; J trimming: 6 bases; junction bases outside the gene matches: 6. Germline V gene sequence: CDR1 SGDLS, CDR2 YYNGEE. CDR3 residues: CASSGGTGKAGELFF. The CDR3 nucleotides are TGTGCCAGCAGCGGGGGGACAGGGAAGGCCGGGGAGCTGTTTTTT.

At least ten counts were recorded for this clonotype. The V gene is TRBV7-9, the J gene TRBJ1-2; no definite D call. CDR1 and CDR2 from the germline V gene are SEHNR and FQNEAQ (reference sequence). CDR3 size: 13 residues. Trimming left V 6 bases short and J 4 bases short, with 12 bases between. The CDR3 DNA follows: TGTGCCAGCAGGCGACTATCGGGCTATGGCTACACCTTC. Its protein is CASRRLSGYGYTF.

The chain employs TRBV7-8 and TRBJ1-2; D is unclear. The germline gives CDR1 SGHVS, CDR2 FQNEAQ. This CDR3 is 13 amino acids long. The germline V and J ends were trimmed by 8 bases and 9 bases, with 19 bases remaining between them. CDR3 in amino acids: CASGPGFFCCYTF. Here the CDR3 DNA reads TGTGCCAGCGGCCCCGGGTTTTTCTGCTGCTACACCTTC.

This clonotype showed up many times. The V gene is TRBV7-9, the J gene TRBJ1-2, with TRBD1 identical over 12 bases. V shed 5 bases, J shed 8 bases, and the junction held 9 bases outside the gene matches. Germline V gives CDR1 SEHNR, CDR2 FQNEAQ (reference sequence). The CDR3 spans 15 residues. The CDR3 spells CASSAPGQGAWGYTF. Written as DNA, the CDR3 is TGTGCCAGCAGCGCGCCGGGACAGGGGGCATGGGGCTACACCTTC.

This clonotype was seen ten or more times. The chain links TRBV4-3 to TRBJ1-4; the match to TRBD1 covers 9 bases. The junction had 5 bases not matched to a gene; V was cut back by 4 bases and J by 8 bases. In germline, CDR1 is LGHNA, CDR2 YSLEER. The CDR3 is made up of 14 amino acids. CDR3 residues: CASSPGTGWEKLFF. CDR3 nucleotides: TGCGCCAGCAGCCCCGGGACAGGGTGGGAAAAACTGTTTTTT.

The J gene is TRBJ2-1, the V gene TRBV11-2, with D tentatively TRBD2 (6 bases). Trimming cost V 5 bases and J 6 bases, with 8 bases left between them. Looked up from germline, CDR1 is SGHAT and CDR2 is FQNNGV. The CDR3 loop spans 12 amino acids. CDR3 DNA sequence: TGTGCCAGCAGCCGGGGGATCAATGAGCAGTTCTTC. The encoded protein is CASSRGINEQFF. Full variable domain (remainder filled in from reference TRBV11-2 and TRBJ2-1): EAGVAQSPRYKIIEKRQSVAFWCNPISGHATLYWYQQILGQGPKLLIQFQNNGVVDDSQLPKDRFSAERLKGVDSTLKIQPAKLEDSAVYLCASSRGINEQFFGPGTRLTVL.

A few counts support this clonotype. J is TRBJ2-6 and V is TRBV10-3, with D unclear. This CDR3 region has 15 residues. Germline V gene data show CDR1 as ENHRY and CDR2 as SYGVKD. Trimming stripped 2 bases from V and 4 bases from J, with 9 bases between. The CDR3 is CAISEGVAGANVLTF. Here the CDR3 DNA reads TGTGCCATCAGTGAGGGGGTAGCAGGGGCCAACGTCCTGACTTTC.

This clonotype was observed many times. The chain links TRBV6-1 to TRBJ2-5, with TRBD1 identical over 7 bases. The V segment lost 7 bases and the J segment 5 bases; nucleotides outside the gene matches: 13. This CDR3 has 15 residues. CDR1 MNHNS and CDR2 SASEGT come from the germline V gene. The CDR3 region has the DNA TGTGCCAGCACCTCTTCGGGACAGCTTAGGGAGACCCAGTACTTC. Its protein is CASTSSGQLRETQYF.

This clonotype appeared many times. The chain employs TRBV6-2 or TRBV6-3 and TRBJ2-7; possible D gene TRBD1, 6 bases. CDR1 MNHEY and CDR2 SVGEGT come from the germline V gene. The length of the CDR3 is 15 residues. Trimming took 4 bases from V and 5 from J, leaving 18 bases between them. CDR3 bases: TGTGCCAGCAGTTTTAACGTCTCACCAGGGGACGAGCAGTACTTC. It specifies CASSFNVSPGDEQYF.

The sample holds many counts of this clonotype. The chain has TRBV7-9 and TRBJ2-3; 7 bases fit TRBD1. V lost 0 bases and J lost 3; bases outside the gene matches: 6. Germline V gene data show CDR1 as SEHNR and CDR2 as FQNEAQ (reference sequence). The CDR3 has 16 amino acids. CDR3 DNA: TGTGCCAGCAGCTTAGCGGACAGGTTGCGAACAGATACGCAGTATTTT. Its protein is CASSLADRLRTDTQYF.

The sample holds many counts of this clonotype. The chain is built from TRBV11-2 and TRBJ1-1, with 10 bases fitting TRBD1. The V segment lost 1 base and the J segment 5 bases; nucleotides outside the gene matches: 4. From germline, CDR1 is SGHAT and CDR2 FQNNGV. CDR3 length: 15 amino acids. CDR3 nucleotide sequence: TGTGCCAGCAGCTTAGTGGGACAGGGGATGACTGAAGCTTTCTTT. This translates into CASSLVGQGMTEAFF. Filled out from reference TRBV11-2 and TRBJ1-1, the complete variable domain reads EAGVAQSPRYKIIEKRQSVAFWCNPISGHATLYWYQQILGQGPKLLIQFQNNGVVDDSQLPKDRFSAERLKGVDSTLKIQPAKLEDSAVYLCASSLVGQGMTEAFFGQGTRLTVV.

There are many counts of this clonotype. V usage is TRBV20-1 and J usage is TRBJ2-4; the D is unclear. The CDR3 is 15 residues long. Trimming cost V 6 bases and J 0 bases, with 15 bases left between them. Germline V gives CDR1 DFQATT, CDR2 SNEGSKA (reference sequence). The CDR3 spells CSAFDNPLAKNIQYF. The CDR3 DNA reads TGCAGTGCCTTTGACAACCCGCTAGCCAAAAACATTCAGTACTTC.

In this sample, this clonotype turned up many times. The V and J genes are TRBV10-3 and TRBJ1-1, with a tentative D call TRBD1 (5 bases). V lost 7 bases, J lost 4 bases, and 10 bases lay in between. Germline CDR1 and CDR2: ENHRY and SYGVKD. The length of the CDR3 is 12 residues. DNA of the CDR3: TGTGCCATCACCGGGGGGGGCACTGAAGCTTTCTTT. Translation gives CAITGGGTEAFF.

This clonotype has ten or more counts. The chain carries TRBV5-5 and TRBJ2-3; D tentatively fits TRBD1 or TRBD2 (7 bases each). CDR1 and CDR2 from the germline V gene are SGHKS and YYEKEE (reference sequence). V shed 4 bases and J shed 7 bases, with 22 bases lying between them. The CDR3 contains 16 residues. CDR3 sequence: CASSLYPGGEAYTQYF. The CDR3 DNA sequence: TGTGCCAGCAGCCTTTACCCAGGGGGGGAGGCTTATACGCAGTATTTT.

At least ten counts were recorded for this clonotype. The V call is TRBV7-9, the J call TRBJ2-1, with 10 nucleotides matching TRBD2. CDR3 length: 14 residues. The V gene's germline CDR1 is SEHNR and CDR2 FQNEAQ (reference sequence). Trimming took 5 bases from V and 7 from J; bases not matched to a gene: 5. CDR3 sequence: CASSVSGGANEQFF. The CDR3 DNA reads TGTGCCAGCAGCGTGAGCGGGGGGGCAAATGAGCAGTTCTTC.

This clonotype was counted at least ten times. The V call is TRBV5-4, the J call TRBJ1-1, with 8 bases aligning to TRBD1. Losses at the gene ends were 6 bases for V and 8 bases for J; bases not matched to a gene: 6. Germline V gives CDR1 SGHNT, CDR2 YYREEE (reference sequence). This CDR3 is built from 12 residues. The CDR3 DNA sequence: TGTGCCAGCACGTCAGGGGGCGCCGAAGCTTTCTTT. Protein sequence: CASTSGGAEAFF.